The 18 T cell receptor beta chains below come from one sample, sequenced in a study of blood T cell repertoires in COVID-19. Some clones are missing from TCRdb's copy, which holds only in-frame ones; the method was immunoSEQ multiplex PCR. The sample lists fewer than 120,000 clones, around 89% seen once, with around 3% in the top ten. Sequenced sample: peripheral blood. These receptors came from a woman aged 50 to 60 with acute or convalescent COVID-19.

The V and J genes are TRBV7-2 and TRBJ1-5; no firm D call. The V end was cut by 5 bases, the J end by 4 bases, with 15 bases between. CDR1 and CDR2 (germline): SGHTA, FQGNSA. The CDR3 is 15 amino acids. Here the CDR3 reads CASSPSGLENQPQHF. In nucleotides, the CDR3 is TGTGCCAGCAGCCCTTCTGGGCTCGAGAATCAGCCCCAGCATTTT.

The V and J genes are TRBV7-9 and TRBJ2-7; 10 nucleotides align to TRBD2. The ends lost 5 bases at V and 2 bases at J; junction bases unmatched: 6. The V gene's germline CDR1 is SEHNR and CDR2 FQNEAQ (reference sequence). There are 15 residues in the CDR3. The CDR3: CASSPSSGSPYEQYF. The CDR3 bases are TGTGCCAGCAGCCCCTCTAGCGGGAGTCCCTACGAGCAGTACTTC.

The CDR3 coding sequence is TGCAGCGTTCTCGGGGGAACCTATGGCTACACCTTC. This gives the protein CSVLGGTYGYTF. The chain carries TRBV29-1 and TRBJ1-2; possibly TRBD1 for D (5 bases). With 5 bases removed from V and 4 bases from J, the gap between germline ends came to 11 bases. The germline gives CDR1 SQVTM, CDR2 ANQGSEA. This CDR3 contains 12 residues.

CDR3 protein: CASSVRGGELFF. DNA for the CDR3: TGTGCCAGTAGTGTGCGGGGCGGGGAGCTGTTTTTT. This chain links TRBV19 with TRBJ2-2; a weak D match, TRBD2 (6 bases). Trimming removed 5 bases from V and 7 bases from J, with 8 bases in between. Germline loops: CDR1 LNHDA, CDR2 SQIVND (reference sequence). This CDR3 region has 12 residues.

The V gene is TRBV14, the J gene TRBJ2-7, with 9 bases aligning to TRBD1. The germline V gene has CDR1 SGHDN and CDR2 FVKESK. The V and J ends lost 4 bases and 2 bases, in that order; junction bases with no gene match: 6. The CDR3 contains 15 residues. Here the CDR3 DNA reads TGTGCCAGCAGCCTTGGACAGGGGACAACCTACGAGCAGTACTTC. Translated, it gives CASSLGQGTTYEQYF.

The chain recombines TRBV3-1 (or the pseudogene TRBV3-2) with TRBJ2-3; 15 bases map to TRBD2. V lost 1 base, J lost 4 bases, and 9 bases stayed unmatched. The CDR3 consists of 19 residues. Germline assignment: CDR1 LGHDT and CDR2 YNNKEL (reference sequence). The CDR3 here is CASSQVLGLAGGSPDTQYF. The CDR3, as DNA: TGTGCCAGCAGCCAAGTTCTCGGACTAGCGGGAGGGTCGCCAGATACGCAGTATTTT.

This clone showed up just a few times. The chain links TRBV5-1 to TRBJ1-5; no clear D gene. Trimming shortened V by 0 bases and J by 6 bases, and 4 bases separated the two germline ends. The CDR3 covers 12 residues. Germline V lookup: CDR1 SGHRS, CDR2 YFSETQ. The CDR3 DNA reads as TGCGCCAGCAGCTTGGACGGTCAGCCCCAGCATTTT. It codes for CASSLDGQPQHF.

This sequence joins TRBV19 and TRBJ2-3, with D perhaps TRBD2 (5 bases). CDR3 length equals 17 residues. Deletions cut 1 base from V and 2 bases from J, with 16 bases between. Germline values: CDR1 LNHDA, CDR2 SQIVND (reference sequence). CDR3 in amino acids: CASSIALGSGSTDTQYF. CDR3 DNA: TGTGCCAGTAGTATAGCTTTAGGGAGTGGATCCACAGATACGCAGTATTTT.

V is TRBV7-8 and J is TRBJ2-1, with TRBD2 identical over 11 bases. Germline CDR1 is SGHVS and CDR2 is FQNEAQ. The V gene end was trimmed by 5 bases and the J gene end by 2 bases; junction bases not matched to a gene: 8. The CDR3 consists of 17 residues. The CDR3 DNA reads TGTGCCAGCAGCCCCCGTCCGGGACTAGCGGCCTACAATGAGCAGTTCTTC. This encodes CASSPRPGLAAYNEQFF.

The chain carries TRBV18 and TRBJ2-5; D is undetermined. Per the germline V gene, CDR1 is KGHSH and CDR2 is LQKENI. CDR3 length: 13 residues. V was clipped by 6 bases and J by 7 bases, with 15 bases between them. CDR3 DNA: TGTGCCAGCTCTCTTGACACCGTCGGGACCCAGTACTTC. It yields the protein CASSLDTVGTQYF.

The rearrangement joins TRBV6-1 to TRBJ2-7; TRBD1 agrees at 7 bases. V lost 3 bases to trimming and J lost 4 bases; unmatched junction nucleotides: 3. The V gene's germline CDR1 is MNHNS and CDR2 SASEGT. The CDR3 has 13 amino acids. DNA for the CDR3: TGTGCCAGCAGTGAGCTGGACAGGTACGAGCAGTACTTC. Amino acid sequence: CASSELDRYEQYF.

This clone was seen only once. The rearrangement links TRBV3-1 (or the pseudogene TRBV3-2) to TRBJ2-1, with 12 bases identical to TRBD2. In germline, CDR1 is LGHDT, CDR2 YNNKEL (reference sequence). The ends lost 3 bases at V and 6 bases at J; junction bases unmatched: 0. This CDR3 is 14 amino acids long. The CDR3 nucleotides read TGTGCCAGCAGCCAGACTAGCGGGAGCAATGAGCAGTTCTTC. Protein sequence: CASSQTSGSNEQFF.

J is TRBJ2-7 and V is TRBV30; D is unclear. The CDR3 totals 15 residues. Germline CDR1 GTSNPN, CDR2 SVGIG (reference sequence). Trimming stripped 3 bases from V and 5 bases from J, with 20 bases between. For the CDR3, the DNA is TGTGCCTGGAGCCCTCCCCGAACCCTAATGCACGAGCAGTACTTC. It codes for CAWSPPRTLMHEQYF.

This chain joins TRBV10-3 and TRBJ2-5; tentative D call: TRBD1 (5 bases). Per the germline V gene, CDR1 is ENHRY and CDR2 is SYGVKD. The CDR3 is 13 amino acids. V dropped 6 bases and J dropped 2 bases, with 10 bases sitting between them. DNA for the CDR3: TGTGCCATCAGCCAGGGCCCGCAAGAGACCCAGTACTTC. Protein product: CAISQGPQETQYF.

This chain connects TRBV5-5 to TRBJ2-1, with 13 bases that match TRBD2. With 5 bases clipped from V and 6 bases from J, the junction kept 8 bases outside the gene matches. The CDR3 has 16 amino acids. Looked up from germline, CDR1 is SGHKS and CDR2 is YYEKEE (reference sequence). CDR3 sequence: CASRKSGTSGTNEQFF. DNA of the CDR3: TGTGCCAGCAGAAAGAGTGGGACTAGCGGGACCAATGAGCAGTTCTTC. Looking up the rest from reference TRBV5-5 and TRBJ2-1 gives the full variable domain: DAGVTQSPTHLIKTRGQQVTLRCSPISGHKSVSWYQQVLGQGPQFIFQYYEKEERGRGNFPDRFSARQFPNYSSELNVNALLLGDSALYLCASRKSGTSGTNEQFFGPGTRLTVL.

This chain joins TRBV11-3 and TRBJ2-5; TRBD2 agrees at 8 bases. Germline lookup yields CDR1 SGHNT and CDR2 YENEEA. The CDR3 has 14 residues. With V trimmed by 2 bases and J by 3 bases, 2 bases remained unmatched. CDR3 bases: TGTGCCAGCAGCTTAAAAGCGGGAGAAGAGACCCAGTACTTC. Encoded protein: CASSLKAGEETQYF.

This clone was recorded once. The genes are TRBV28 and TRBJ2-5; D may be TRBD2 (6 bases). Looked up from germline, CDR1 is MDHEN and CDR2 is SYDVKM. V was pared by 5 bases and J by 4 bases, with 17 bases between. The CDR3 contains 15 residues. CDR3 amino acids: CASSLATAPRETQYF. The CDR3, as DNA: TGTGCCAGCAGTCTAGCGACAGCCCCAAGAGAGACCCAGTACTTC.

The chain carries TRBV7-9 and TRBJ2-3; D may be TRBD2 (7 bases). Germline CDR1 is SEHNR and CDR2 is FQNEAQ (reference sequence). Deletions cut 5 bases from V and 5 bases from J, with 14 bases between. This CDR3 comprises 14 residues. The CDR3 DNA is TGTGCCAGCAGCGGGGCGGGGGCGTTAGATACGCAGTATTTT. Protein: CASSGAGALDTQYF.